The present TCR beta chain was sequenced within a study of CD8 T cells in Susac syndrome. V lost 4 bases to trimming and J lost 8 bases; unmatched junction nucleotides: 14. CDR3 length equals 17 residues. Germline V gives CDR1 SEHNR, CDR2 FQNEAQ (reference sequence). Random-hexamer reverse transcription was applied to about 0.45 to 1 ug RNA. Via MiXCR, TCRdb re-called the immunoSEQ multiplex PCR reads, giving one row per CDR3 protein. Among about 110,000 distinct CDR3 sequences listed, roughly 94% were seen once. The chain joins TRBV7-9 to TRBJ2-4; 10 bases line up with TRBD2. This clonotype originated in a human donor with Susac syndrome. Sequencing used CD8+ T cells from PBMCs. The CDR3 DNA reads TGTGCCAGCAGCTATACCCCTGGGACTAGCGAGAAATACATTCAGTACTTC. This sequence encodes CASSYTPGTSEKYIQYF. Using reference TRBV7-9 and TRBJ2-4 for the parts outside the CDR3, the full variable domain is DTGVSQNPRHKITKRGQNVTFRCDPISEHNRLYWYRQTLGQGPEFLTYFQNEAQLEKSRLLSDRFSAERPKGSFSTLEIQRTEQGDSAMYLCASSYTPGTSEKYIQYFGAGTRLSVL.